A selection of T cell receptor beta chains follows, all from one sample in a study of blood T cell repertoires in COVID-19. Assay: immunoSEQ multiplex PCR; the TCRdb copy retains only in-frame clones and omits some. The sample lists about 220,000 clones; 75% to 90% were seen once. Sequenced: PBMCs or T cells enriched from blood (not recorded which). The receptors stem from a woman under 30 in a cohort exposed to, infected with or recovered from COVID-19 (not recorded which). CDR3s include the opening cysteine and the closing phenylalanine or tryptophan. The order of the fields is V gene, D gene, J gene, clone size, CDR3 DNA, CDR3 protein. The D gene is left open where the match is weak. Clone size is not always given. Where it is, it says once, few, many or a class for expanded clones.

TRBV30	TRBD2	TRBJ2-6	once	TGTGCCTGGAGTGTACGAAGCGGGACTGGGGCCAACGTCCTGACTTTC	CAWSVRSGTGANVLTF
TRBV10-3	-	TRBJ1-4	once	TGTGCCATCAGTGAGTCTGGACAGTTAACTAATGAAAAACTGTTTTTT	CAISESGQLTNEKLFF
TRBV5-1	-	TRBJ1-1	-	TGCGCCAGCAGCACAGGCATCCTGGTAGAGAACACTGAAGCTTTCTTT	CASSTGILVENTEAFF
TRBV28	TRBD2	TRBJ2-5	-	TGTGCCAGCAGTTTCCTGCCCAGGGTCGGGGGGGCGCAAGAGACCCAGTACTTC	CASSFLPRVGGAQETQYF
TRBV9	-	TRBJ2-3	-	TGTGCCAGCAGCACTCAAGGGGCGGGGAGTGCGGATACGCAGTATTTT	CASSTQGAGSADTQYF
TRBV30	TRBD2	TRBJ2-1	-	TGTGCGGCGGGACTAGCAGCCTCCAATGAGCAGTTCTTC	CAAGLAASNEQFF
TRBV27	TRBD1	TRBJ1-2	-	TGTGCCAGCAGTCCTCTGACAGGGAGGAATTATGGCTACACCTTC	CASSPLTGRNYGYTF
TRBV5-8	-	TRBJ1-1	-	TGTGCCAGCAGCTTGCGAGGGCGACACGGTGAAGCTTTCTTT	CASSLRGRHGEAFF
TRBV3-1/TRBV3-2	TRBD2	TRBJ2-5	-	TGTGCCAGCAGCCCTCTAGCGGGGAAGGAGACCCAGTACTTC	CASSPLAGKETQYF
TRBV7-9	TRBD1	TRBJ1-2	-	TGTGCCAGCAGCTCCCTGGGACAGGGGTACTATGGCTACACCTTC	CASSSLGQGYYGYTF
TRBV28	TRBD1	TRBJ1-1	-	TGTGCCAGCAATCTACAGGGGGCCGGCACTGAAGCTTTCTTT	CASNLQGAGTEAFF
TRBV9	-	TRBJ2-3	-	TGTGCCAGCAGCGTTAGTTGGGGGACTAGCACAGATACGCAGTATTTT	CASSVSWGTSTDTQYF
TRBV7-3	-	TRBJ2-1	-	TGTGCCAGCAGCAAAACACAGGGCGGGGAGCAGTTCTTC	CASSKTQGGEQFF
TRBV3-1/TRBV3-2	-	TRBJ2-6	-	TGTGCCAGCAGCCAGGGACAAGTTTCTGGGGCCAACGTCCTGACTTTC	CASSQGQVSGANVLTF
TRBV7-2	-	TRBJ1-3	-	TGTGCCAGCAATGCGGTGGACACCATATATTTT	CASNAVDTIYF
TRBV19	-	TRBJ1-5	-	TGTGCCAGTAGTGTGAGTAATCAGCCCCAGCATTTT	CASSVSNQPQHF
TRBV7-2	-	TRBJ2-3	few	TGTGCCAGCAGCTTCAGCACAGATGCGCAGTATTTT	CASSFSTDAQYF
TRBV5-1	TRBD1	TRBJ2-5	few	TGCGCCAGCAGGTCCGGGACAGGGGATGAGACCCAGTACTTC	CASRSGTGDETQYF
TRBV9	-	TRBJ2-1	-	TGTGCCAGCAGCTCAACTCCTCCTCGTCGGTACAATGAGCAGTTCTTC	CASSSTPPRRYNEQFF
TRBV19	-	TRBJ1-5	-	TGTGCCAGTAGTCTTTATTCGGGGGGAATGGGAAATCAGCCCCAGCATTTT	CASSLYSGGMGNQPQHF
TRBV2	-	TRBJ1-1	-	TGTGCCAGCAGCGGAGGCGCGAACACTGAAGCTTTCTTT	CASSGGANTEAFF
TRBV10-3	-	TRBJ2-3	-	TGTGCCATCAGCCAACAGGGTGGTTGGACAGATACGCAGTATTTT	CAISQQGGWTDTQYF